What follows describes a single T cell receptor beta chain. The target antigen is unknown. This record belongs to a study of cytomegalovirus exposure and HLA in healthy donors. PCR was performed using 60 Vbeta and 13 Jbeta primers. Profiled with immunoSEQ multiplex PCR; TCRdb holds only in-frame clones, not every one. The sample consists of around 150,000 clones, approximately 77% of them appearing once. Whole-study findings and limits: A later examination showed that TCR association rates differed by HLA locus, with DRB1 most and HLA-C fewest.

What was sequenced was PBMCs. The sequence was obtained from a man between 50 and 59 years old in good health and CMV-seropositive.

CDR3 protein: CASSQMDRGRYQPQHF. The DNA of the CDR3 is TGCGCCAGCAGCCAAATGGACAGGGGAAGGTATCAGCCCCAGCATTTT. The chain joins TRBV4-1 to TRBJ1-5; TRBD1 aligns across 9 bases. The J segment lost 5 bases and the V segment lost 2 bases, leaving 7 bases of the junction unmatched. The CDR3 totals 16 residues. Per germline, CDR1 MGHRA and CDR2 YSYEKL.